The sequence of this T cell receptor beta chain was determined in a study of blood T cell repertoires in COVID-19. Study as a whole: The United States, Italy and Spain were the sources of the acute and convalescent COVID-19 samples. PBMCs, B-cell-depleted T cells, or T cells provided the cDNA or gDNA that made up the material.

The assay was immunoSEQ multiplex PCR, and TCRdb's table has in-frame clones only and misses some. Of approximately 170,000 clones listed, under 80% are singletons. The sample taken for sequencing was peripheral blood. The clonotype comes from a woman aged 80 or older with acute or convalescent COVID-19.

The CDR3 loop is CASSYGGSNPDTQYF. For the CDR3, the DNA is TGTGCCAGCAGTTATGGCGGGAGCAACCCAGATACGCAGTATTTT. The chain couples TRBV6-5 to TRBJ2-3; 7 bases are a match to TRBD2. The ends lost 3 bases at V and 4 bases at J; junction bases unmatched: 7. Germline V gene sequence: CDR1 MNHEY, CDR2 SVGAGI. The CDR3 sequence is 15 residues long.